This entry features one T cell receptor beta chain sequence. The antigen remains unidentified. Primers used in a second PCR of roughly 7 to 12 cycles were a sample-barcoded 5' primer and a J-beta primer mix. TCRdb used MiXCR to reprocess the 5' RACE reads, holding one entry per CDR3 protein. The table records roughly 2 million distinct CDR3 sequences, around half of them present only once. The germline gives CDR1 LGHNA, CDR2 YNFKEQ. The CDR3 is made up of 14 amino acids. Trimming took off 6 bases at V and 8 bases at J, with 19 bases between the two ends. Each sample used at least 7 million PBMCs. These data originate in a study of blood T cells in healthy people across ages. Broader study findings: Getting older went along with TCR beta diversity per million T cells dropping roughly linearly.

The sequenced sample consisted of blood. This TCR came from a woman between 40 and 50 years old in good health. The chain links TRBV4-2 to TRBJ1-2; no reliable D call. CDR3 nucleotide sequence: TGTGCCAGCAGTCGTGCGCCTAGTTCTGACGGCTACACCTTC. It is translated as CASSRAPSSDGYTF.